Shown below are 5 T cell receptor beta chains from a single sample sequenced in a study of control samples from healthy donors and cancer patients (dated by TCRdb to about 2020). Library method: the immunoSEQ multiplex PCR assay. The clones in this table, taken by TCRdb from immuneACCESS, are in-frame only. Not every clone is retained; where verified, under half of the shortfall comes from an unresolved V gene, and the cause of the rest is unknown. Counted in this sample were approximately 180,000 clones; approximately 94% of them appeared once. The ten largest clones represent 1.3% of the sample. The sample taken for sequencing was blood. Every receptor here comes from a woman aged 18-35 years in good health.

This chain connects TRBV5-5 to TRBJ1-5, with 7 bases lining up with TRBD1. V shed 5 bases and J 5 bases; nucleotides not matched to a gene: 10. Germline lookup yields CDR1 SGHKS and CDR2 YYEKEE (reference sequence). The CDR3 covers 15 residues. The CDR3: CASRGGTDPYQPQHF. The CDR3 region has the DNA TGTGCCAGCAGGGGTGGGACAGACCCTTATCAGCCCCAGCATTTT.

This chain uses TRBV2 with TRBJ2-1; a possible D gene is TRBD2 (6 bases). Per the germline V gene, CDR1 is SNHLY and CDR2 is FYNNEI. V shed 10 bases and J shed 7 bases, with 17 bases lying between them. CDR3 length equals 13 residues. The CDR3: CATGPGGINEQFF. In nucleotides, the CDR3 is TGTGCCACCGGGCCCGGCGGGATAAATGAGCAGTTCTTC.

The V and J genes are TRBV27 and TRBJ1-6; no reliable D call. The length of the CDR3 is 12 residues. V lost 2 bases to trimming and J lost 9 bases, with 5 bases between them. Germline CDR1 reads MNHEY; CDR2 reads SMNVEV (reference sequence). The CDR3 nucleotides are TGTGCCAGCAGTTTACTAGGTTCACCCCTCCACTTT. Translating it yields CASSLLGSPLHF.

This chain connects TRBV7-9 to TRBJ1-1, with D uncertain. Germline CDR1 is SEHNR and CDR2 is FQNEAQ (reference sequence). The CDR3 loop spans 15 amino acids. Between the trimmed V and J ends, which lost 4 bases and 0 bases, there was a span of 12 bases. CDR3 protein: CASSYQQIMNTEAFF. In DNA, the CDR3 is TGTGCCAGCAGCTACCAACAAATCATGAACACTGAAGCTTTCTTT.

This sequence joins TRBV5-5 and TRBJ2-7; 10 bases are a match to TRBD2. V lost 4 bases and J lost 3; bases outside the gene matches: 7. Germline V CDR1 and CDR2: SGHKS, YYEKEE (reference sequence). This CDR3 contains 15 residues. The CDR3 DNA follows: TGTGCCAGCAGCCCAGTTAGCGGGAGGAGCTACGAGCAGTACTTC. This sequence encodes CASSPVSGRSYEQYF.